This entry lists 20 T cell receptor beta chains sequenced from one sample in a study of human T cells and chemical hapten exposure. Time point defined: patch test 1, 2 weeks after DPC sensitization. Treatment here: therapeutic diphenylcyclopropenone sensitization with weekly scalp DPC. Via MiXCR, TCRdb re-called the RACE reads, giving one row per CDR3 protein. The data hold some 200,000 distinct CDR3 sequences, with about a fifth observed a single time. Sequences were derived from whole blood, sampled in connection with sensitization to the hapten diphenylcyclopropenone (DPC). The receptor source for this set is a woman between 50 and 59 years old with alopecia areata. Some clones in this sample may be carry-over from other donors' samples.

The sample holds many counts of this clonotype. The V call is TRBV9, the J call TRBJ1-1, with a tentative D call TRBD1 (6 bases). The germline V gene encodes CDR1 SGDLS and CDR2 YYNGEE. Trimming removed 0 bases from V and 1 base from J, with 10 bases in between. The CDR3 is 15 residues long. The CDR3 here is CASSVDGTRNTEAFF. In DNA, the CDR3 is TGTGCCAGCAGCGTAGACGGGACAAGGAACACTGAAGCTTTCTTT.

This clonotype was observed many times. The chain employs TRBV11-1 and TRBJ2-2; the D gene is possibly TRBD1 (5 bases). Per germline, CDR1 SGHAT and CDR2 FQDESV (reference sequence). This CDR3 has 14 amino acids. V was cut by 3 bases and J by 7 bases, with 12 bases left in between. CDR3 DNA sequence: TGTGCCAGCAGCTTGGGAAGGGGCAACGGGGAGCTGTTTTTT. It encodes CASSLGRGNGELFF.

The chain links TRBV20-1 to TRBJ1-5; 7 positions agree with TRBD1. V lost 1 base and J lost 4; bases outside the gene matches: 7. The CDR3 extends over 15 amino acids. The germline CDR1 and CDR2 sequences are DFQATT and SNEGSKA (reference sequence). CDR3 region: CSARVAQGGNQPQHF. The CDR3 DNA follows: TGCAGTGCTAGAGTGGCTCAGGGGGGGAATCAGCCCCAGCATTTT.

The chain combines TRBV20-1 with TRBJ2-5; no clear D. The CDR3 covers 16 residues. CDR1 is DFQATT, CDR2 SNEGSKA, per germline (reference sequence). The V end lost 0 bases, the J end lost 0 bases, and 14 bases lay between the germline ends. CDR3 DNA: TGCAGTGCTAGAGATAAGGAAACATGGTACCAAGAGACCCAGTACTTC. This translates into CSARDKETWYQETQYF.

This clonotype was seen a handful of times. CDR3 coding DNA: TGCGCCAGCAGCTTGGCTAGCGGGAGCTCTGGAAACACCATATATTTT. Protein product: CASSLASGSSGNTIYF. The J gene is TRBJ1-3, the V gene TRBV5-1; no clear D. This CDR3 is 16 amino acids long. The V end lost 0 bases, the J end lost 0 bases, and 10 bases lay between the germline ends. Germline V gives CDR1 SGHRS, CDR2 YFSETQ.

There are a few counts of this clonotype. V is TRBV20-1 and J is TRBJ2-7; 11 nucleotides align to TRBD2. The CDR3 contains 15 residues. V lost 3 bases and J lost 3; bases outside the gene matches: 7. Germline lookup yields CDR1 DFQATT and CDR2 SNEGSKA (reference sequence). The CDR3 coding sequence is TGCAGTGCTAGCCCTCTAGCGGGAGGCCTCTACGAGCAGTACTTC. This encodes CSASPLAGGLYEQYF.

V is TRBV20-1 and J is TRBJ2-5; D is undetermined. This CDR3 contains 13 residues. The V gene's germline CDR1 is DFQATT and CDR2 SNEGSKA (reference sequence). Trimming removed 0 bases at V and 2 bases at J, with 7 bases between. As DNA, the CDR3 is TGCAGTGCTAGAGATGAGAGGCAAGAGACCCAGTACTTC. Its translation: CSARDERQETQYF.

This chain uses TRBV20-1 with TRBJ1-1, with D unclear. This CDR3 comprises 13 residues. Trimming took off 6 bases at V and 0 bases at J, with 11 bases between the two ends. CDR1 is DFQATT and CDR2 is SNEGSKA in the germline V gene (reference sequence). CDR3 in amino acids: CSAAGRLNTEAFF. The CDR3 nucleotides read TGCAGTGCCGCCGGGCGGTTGAACACTGAAGCTTTCTTT.

This clonotype was detected a few times. This chain uses TRBV20-1 with TRBJ1-4, with D perhaps TRBD1 (6 bases). Germline lookup yields CDR1 DFQATT and CDR2 SNEGSKA (reference sequence). The CDR3 consists of 15 residues. The germline V and J ends were trimmed by 0 bases and 8 bases, with 16 bases remaining between them. DNA of the CDR3: TGCAGTGCTAGAGATCCAGGGGTCCCCAGGGAAAAACTGTTTTTT. This gives the protein CSARDPGVPREKLFF.

This clonotype was observed a single time. An end of the junction differs from the germline gene, which may be a read error. The chain recombines TRBV12-3 or TRBV12-4 with TRBJ2-7; TRBD1 is a possible D gene (5 bases). This CDR3 is built from 13 residues. The CDR3 sequence: CASGFGQGYEQYF. CDR3 in DNA: TGTGCCAGCGGTTTTGGGCAGGGCTACGAGCAGTACTTC.

V and J are TRBV10-3 and TRBJ2-3; no clear D. This CDR3 is 11 amino acids long. Germline V gene lookup returns CDR1 ENHRY and CDR2 SYGVKD. V was shortened by 11 bases and J by 3 bases, with 9 bases between the two germline ends. CDR3 sequence reads: CASQETDTQYF. CDR3 coding DNA: TGTGCCTCGCAAGAAACAGATACGCAGTATTTT.

The table lists this clonotype with a few counts. In DNA form, the CDR3 reads TGTGCCAGCGGGAAAGGACAGGGGGGAAGTGAAGCTTTCTTT. Protein: CASGKGQGGSEAFF. V is TRBV7-9 and J is TRBJ1-1; 10 bases are a match to TRBD1. With 8 bases clipped from V and 7 bases from J, the junction kept 10 bases outside the gene matches. Germline CDR1 and CDR2: SEHNR and FQNEAQ (reference sequence). The CDR3 sequence is 14 residues long.

The genes are TRBV15 and TRBJ2-7, with TRBD1 matching 8 bases. The J segment lost 7 bases and the V segment lost 0 bases, leaving 5 bases of the junction unmatched. This CDR3 is 14 amino acids long. Germline CDR1 reads LNHNV; CDR2 reads YYDKDF (reference sequence). The CDR3 region is CATSRDRTGGEQYF. In DNA, the CDR3 is TGTGCCACCAGCAGAGATCGTACAGGGGGGGAGCAGTACTTC.

The chain has TRBV29-1 and TRBJ2-6; unclear D gene. This CDR3 region has 13 residues. The germline gives CDR1 SQVTM, CDR2 ANQGSEA. V was pared by 6 bases and J by 0 bases, with 6 bases between. This CDR3 is CSVRSSGANVLTF. DNA for the CDR3: TGCAGCGTCAGGAGCTCTGGGGCCAACGTCCTGACTTTC.

This clonotype was observed a handful of times. The J gene is TRBJ1-3, the V gene TRBV3-1; D is uncertain. Germline V gene sequence: CDR1 LGHDT, CDR2 YNNKEL (reference sequence). V gave up 0 bases and J gave up 0 bases, with 6 bases separating them. CDR3 length: 15 amino acids. The CDR3 nucleotides read TGTGCCAGCAGCCAAGATCCACTCTCTGGAAACACCATATATTTT. Its translation is CASSQDPLSGNTIYF.

The chain links TRBV29-1 to TRBJ1-6; 7 bases match TRBD1. Germline CDR1 is SQVTM and CDR2 is ANQGSEA. J lost 8 bases, V lost 5 bases, and 6 bases had no gene match. The length of the CDR3 is 13 residues. The CDR3 protein is CSVKTGRDSPLHF. The CDR3 coding sequence is TGCAGCGTTAAGACAGGGAGAGATTCACCCCTCCACTTT.

The V gene is TRBV10-3, the J gene TRBJ2-7; the D is unclear. Germline V lookup: CDR1 ENHRY, CDR2 SYGVKD. V lost 4 bases, J lost 0 bases, and 4 bases lay in between. The CDR3 spans 12 residues. The CDR3 loop is CAISGISYEQYF. CDR3 coding DNA: TGTGCCATCAGTGGGATCTCCTACGAGCAGTACTTC.

This clonotype was counted between two and nine times. In DNA form, the CDR3 reads TGTGCCAGCAGTTTCCCGGGATTTAATGAAAAACTGTTTTTT. It specifies CASSFPGFNEKLFF. The V and J genes are TRBV6-2 or TRBV6-3 and TRBJ1-4; D call uncertain. CDR3 length: 14 amino acids. Germline values: CDR1 MNHEY, CDR2 SVGEGT. Trimming left V 4 bases short and J 4 bases short, with 10 bases between.

This clonotype was picked up a small number of times. V usage is TRBV12-3 or TRBV12-4 and J usage is TRBJ1-4; 10 bases agree with TRBD1. Losses at the gene ends were 8 bases for V and 10 bases for J; bases not matched to a gene: 4. The CDR3 runs 12 residues. The CDR3 spells CASGDRGGKLFF. The CDR3 bases are TGTGCCAGCGGGGACAGGGGAGGAAAACTGTTTTTT.

V and J are TRBV6-6 and TRBJ2-1, with D unresolved. Germline loops: CDR1 MNHNY, CDR2 SVGAGI (reference sequence). This CDR3 region has 12 residues. V dropped 6 bases and J dropped 4 bases, with 7 bases sitting between them. In DNA, the CDR3 is TGTGCCAGCAGCGAAAGGTACAATGAGCAGTTCTTC. Translation: CASSERYNEQFF.